The 32 T cell receptor beta chains listed next were all sequenced from one sample in a study of blood T cell repertoires in COVID-19. Method: immunoSEQ multiplex PCR; TCRdb's copy keeps in-frame clones and lacks some. The data hold tens of thousands of clones, with approximately 85% observed a single time. Material: peripheral blood. The origin of the receptors is a man between 50 and 59 years old with COVID-19, enrolled during active disease.

This chain joins TRBV27 and TRBJ2-2; 7 nucleotides match TRBD2. CDR1 MNHEY and CDR2 SMNVEV come from the germline V gene (reference sequence). The CDR3 runs to 16 residues. V lost 5 bases and J lost 5; bases outside the gene matches: 11. CDR3 coding DNA: TGTGCCAGCAGTCCCTCCCGGGTCGGGGGGACCGGGGAGCTGTTTTTT. It translates to CASSPSRVGGTGELFF.

The V gene is TRBV4-1, the J gene TRBJ2-1, with TRBD1 as a possible D gene (5 bases). CDR3 length: 18 amino acids. Trimming shortened V by 0 bases and J by 8 bases, and 23 bases separated the two germline ends. Germline V gene lookup returns CDR1 MGHRA and CDR2 YSYEKL. CDR3 amino acids: CASSQDRAGLQVIYEQFF. Here the CDR3 DNA reads TGCGCCAGCAGCCAAGATCGGGCAGGCTTACAGGTCATCTATGAGCAGTTCTTC.

The chain couples TRBV5-1 to TRBJ1-2; D uncertain. Germline CDR1 SGHRS, CDR2 YFSETQ. V was shortened by 0 bases and J by 1 base, with 7 bases between the two germline ends. The CDR3 is 14 residues long. In nucleotides, the CDR3 is TGCGCCAGCAGCTTGGTCGGGGATAACTATGGCTACACCTTC. Amino acids: CASSLVGDNYGYTF.

V and J are TRBV25-1 and TRBJ1-4, with a possible D match to TRBD1 (5 bases). Between the trimmed V and J ends, which lost 6 bases and 4 bases, there was a span of 12 bases. Germline CDR1 MGHDK, CDR2 SYGVNS. This CDR3 is 14 amino acids long. The CDR3 sequence is CASSVPGINEKLFF. The CDR3 DNA sequence: TGTGCCAGCAGCGTCCCAGGGATTAATGAAAAACTGTTTTTT.

This chain connects TRBV29-1 to TRBJ2-7, with a tentative D call TRBD2 (6 bases). Germline assignment: CDR1 SQVTM and CDR2 ANQGSEA. CDR3 length equals 13 residues. V lost 7 bases to trimming and J lost 7 bases, with 20 bases between them. CDR3 sequence (DNA): TGCAGCGCGAATTGGGGACTCGTCCCTGAGCAGTACTTC. Residues: CSANWGLVPEQYF.

The J gene is TRBJ2-2, the V gene TRBV5-4; 11 bases line up with TRBD2. The germline V gene has CDR1 SGHNT and CDR2 YYREEE (reference sequence). V gave up 4 bases and J gave up 4 bases; unmatched junction bases: 6. The CDR3 totals 16 residues. The DNA of the CDR3 is TGTGCCAGCAGCCCGGGACTAGCGGCGATCACCGGGGAGCTGTTTTTT. Protein: CASSPGLAAITGELFF.

The chain carries TRBV27 and TRBJ1-1, with D tentatively TRBD1 (5 bases). CDR1 and CDR2 from the germline V gene are MNHEY and SMNVEV (reference sequence). V lost 3 bases and J 4 bases, leaving 9 bases between the germline ends. This CDR3 is 13 amino acids long. The DNA for the CDR3 is TGTGCCAGCAGTTTGACAGCCACCACTGAAGCTTTCTTT. Amino acids: CASSLTATTEAFF.

J is TRBJ2-7 and V is TRBV5-1; tentative D call: TRBD1 (6 bases). This CDR3 region has 16 residues. With 0 bases removed from V and 4 bases from J, the gap between germline ends came to 17 bases. Germline CDR1 reads SGHRS; CDR2 reads YFSETQ. CDR3 protein: CASSLEGGFRGYEQYF. CDR3 DNA sequence: TGCGCCAGCAGCTTGGAAGGTGGGTTCAGGGGTTACGAGCAGTACTTC.

This sequence joins TRBV11-2 and TRBJ2-6; 8 nucleotides agree with TRBD2. V was clipped by 0 bases and J by 2 bases; unmatched bases: 3. Germline V gene sequence: CDR1 SGHAT, CDR2 FQNNGV. The CDR3 sequence is 17 residues long. CDR3 nucleotides: TGTGCCAGCAGCTTAGATCTGCGGGGGGCTGGGGCCAACGTCCTGACTTTC. This gives the protein CASSLDLRGAGANVLTF. Full variable domain (remainder filled in from reference TRBV11-2 and TRBJ2-6): EAGVAQSPRYKIIEKRQSVAFWCNPISGHATLYWYQQILGQGPKLLIQFQNNGVVDDSQLPKDRFSAERLKGVDSTLKIQPAKLEDSAVYLCASSLDLRGAGANVLTFGAGSRLTVL.

The chain employs TRBV6-4 and TRBJ2-7; no reliable D call. This CDR3 has 10 residues. The germline CDR1 and CDR2 sequences are MRHNA and SNTAGT. V was pared by 7 bases and J by 11 bases, with 12 bases between. In DNA form, the CDR3 reads TGTGCCAGCACGGCCACAGAGAAGTACTTC. Translating it yields CASTATEKYF.

Regarding this clone: One junction end disagrees with the germline gene, perhaps due to a read error. This rearrangement joins TRBV28 to TRBJ2-7; 7 nucleotides align to TRBD2. CDR1 and CDR2 (germline): MDHEN, SYDVKM. The CDR3 is 16 amino acids. The chain's CDR3 is CASRPQRWGGAYGQYF. CDR3 DNA sequence: TGTGCCAGCAGACCCCAAAGATGGGGGGGAGCCTACGGGCAGTACTTC.

The genes are TRBV6-4 and TRBJ2-1; D unclear. This CDR3 is built from 14 residues. The germline gives CDR1 MRHNA, CDR2 SNTAGT. Trimming took 3 bases from V and 5 from J, leaving 11 bases between them. CDR3 protein: CASSEGTENNEQFF. Written as DNA, the CDR3 is TGTGCCAGCAGTGAAGGAACAGAAAACAATGAGCAGTTCTTC.

The CDR3 region has the DNA TGTGCCATCAGTGAGCGTCCGGGACAGGGAAACACCGGGGAGCTGTTTTTT. This encodes CAISERPGQGNTGELFF. The genes are TRBV10-3 and TRBJ2-2, with 9 positions matching TRBD1. In germline, CDR1 is ENHRY, CDR2 SYGVKD. The V and J ends lost 2 bases and 2 bases, in that order; junction bases with no gene match: 6. CDR3 length: 17 residues.

The rearrangement uses TRBV5-8 and TRBJ2-7; TRBD2 matches at 11 bases. V shed 4 bases, J shed 3 bases, and the junction held 6 bases outside the gene matches. Looked up from germline, CDR1 is SGHTS and CDR2 is YDEGEE. There are 15 residues in the CDR3. The CDR3 region is CASSPGTSGNYEQYF. CDR3 nucleotides: TGTGCCAGCAGCCCCGGGACTAGCGGAAACTACGAGCAGTACTTC.

The chain uses TRBV18 and TRBJ1-2; no firm D call. The length of the CDR3 is 13 residues. V was trimmed by 3 bases and J by 3 bases, leaving 8 bases between them. CDR1 KGHSH and CDR2 LQKENI come from the germline V gene. Here the CDR3 DNA reads TGTGCCAGCTCACCTTCTCTCGACTATGGCTACACCTTC. Encoded protein: CASSPSLDYGYTF.

The gene calls are TRBV5-1 and TRBJ2-7, with 8 bases matching TRBD1. Germline-derived CDR1 and CDR2 are SGHRS and YFSETQ. The J segment lost 2 bases and the V segment lost 3 bases, leaving 7 bases of the junction unmatched. The CDR3 extends over 15 amino acids. The CDR3 is CASSWGTGTTYEQYF. CDR3 in DNA: TGCGCCAGCAGCTGGGGGACAGGTACCACCTACGAGCAGTACTTC.

This chain uses TRBV5-1 with TRBJ1-1; tentatively, D is TRBD1 (5 bases). Germline CDR1 is SGHRS and CDR2 is YFSETQ. The V and J ends lost 3 bases and 0 bases respectively, with 9 bases between them. The CDR3 extends over 14 amino acids. The CDR3 DNA is TGCGCCAGCAGCTCAGGGAAAATGAACACTGAAGCTTTCTTT. Its translation: CASSSGKMNTEAFF.

The chain couples TRBV7-2 to TRBJ2-7; maybe TRBD1 (5 bases). Germline V gives CDR1 SGHTA, CDR2 FQGNSA. The V end lost 1 base, the J end lost 2 bases, and 9 bases lay between the germline ends. The CDR3 runs 14 residues. This CDR3 reads CASSLDAGTYEQYF. In DNA, the CDR3 is TGTGCCAGCAGCTTAGATGCAGGGACCTACGAGCAGTACTTC.

The chain uses TRBV10-2 and TRBJ2-7; D ambiguous. The V gene lost 2 bases and the J gene lost 6 bases, with 5 bases spanning the gap. Germline CDR1 and CDR2: WSHSY and SAAADI. This CDR3 has 11 residues. The CDR3 DNA reads as TGCGCCAGCAGTGAGACTCGCGAGCAGTACTTC. This gives the protein CASSETREQYF.

This clone was found once. The V call is TRBV3-1 (or the pseudogene TRBV3-2), the J call TRBJ1-5; the D gene is possibly TRBD1 (5 bases). Looked up from germline, CDR1 is LGHDT and CDR2 is YNNKEL (reference sequence). The CDR3 runs 13 residues. The ends were cut back, 1 base at V and 7 bases at J, with 8 bases in the middle. CDR3 protein: CASSQADRQPQHF. The CDR3, as DNA: TGTGCCAGCAGCCAAGCCGACAGACAGCCCCAGCATTTT.

This sequence joins TRBV3-1 (or the pseudogene TRBV3-2) and TRBJ1-4; 9 bases line up with TRBD1. V lost 3 bases and J lost 7; bases outside the gene matches: 6. This CDR3 spans 15 amino acids. Germline V CDR1 and CDR2: LGHDT, YNNKEL (reference sequence). The CDR3 sequence: CASSQVQGAGEKLFF. CDR3 DNA: TGTGCCAGCAGCCAGGTACAGGGGGCCGGTGAAAAACTGTTTTTT.

The CDR3 loop is CASSLGQGHNSPLHF. In DNA form, the CDR3 reads TGTGCCAGCAGTTTAGGTCAGGGCCATAATTCACCCCTCCACTTT. This chain joins TRBV27 and TRBJ1-6, with D possibly matching TRBD1 (5 bases). Germline V lookup: CDR1 MNHEY, CDR2 SMNVEV (reference sequence). This CDR3 comprises 15 residues. Trimming pared 2 bases from V and 5 bases from J, leaving 10 bases between.

The chain combines TRBV5-6 with TRBJ1-2; 10 nucleotides agree with TRBD1. This CDR3 has 13 residues. J gave up 8 bases and V 5 bases, and 6 bases lay outside the gene matches. Germline V gives CDR1 SGHDT, CDR2 YYEEEE. CDR3 amino acids: CASRGTGVYGYTF. CDR3 nucleotides: TGTGCCAGCAGGGGGACAGGGGTCTACGGCTACACCTTC.

The chain recombines TRBV18 with TRBJ1-1; D may be TRBD1 (6 bases). CDR1 is KGHSH and CDR2 is LQKENI in the germline V gene. This CDR3 has 17 residues. Trimming removed 3 bases from V and 1 base from J, with 18 bases in between. CDR3 coding DNA: TGTGCCAGCTCACCCGACAGGCTCCCGAGCGGGAACACTGAAGCTTTCTTT. Residues: CASSPDRLPSGNTEAFF. Together with reference TRBV18 and TRBJ1-1, the CDR3 gives the full variable domain: NAGVMQNPRHLVRRRGQEARLRCSPMKGHSHVYWYRQLPEEGLKFMVYLQKENIIDESGMPKERFSAEFPKEGPSILRIQQVVRGDSAAYFCASSPDRLPSGNTEAFFGQGTRLTVV.

The chain employs TRBV18 and TRBJ2-7; TRBD1 is a possible D gene (5 bases). This CDR3 is 15 amino acids long. Deletions cut 2 bases from V and 1 base from J, with 12 bases between. The germline V gene has CDR1 KGHSH and CDR2 LQKENI. The CDR3 here is CASSPKQGGSYEQYF. CDR3 bases: TGTGCCAGCTCACCAAAGCAGGGTGGGTCCTACGAGCAGTACTTC.

The J gene is TRBJ1-2, the V gene TRBV4-3; TRBD1 agrees at 8 bases. CDR1 is LGHNA and CDR2 is YSLEER in the germline V gene. CDR3 length equals 16 residues. J gave up 7 bases and V 0 bases, and 10 bases lay outside the gene matches. The DNA for the CDR3 is TGCGCCAGCAGCCAAGACTGGGAGGACAGGGTGGGTGGCTACACCTTC. Encoded protein: CASSQDWEDRVGGYTF.

The J gene is TRBJ2-2, the V gene TRBV10-1, with a weak D call TRBD1 (6 bases). In germline, CDR1 is WNHNN, CDR2 SYGVQD (reference sequence). The CDR3 totals 16 residues. V lost 3 bases and J 2 bases, leaving 13 bases between the germline ends. CDR3 amino acids: CASSDRDNYNTGELFF. The CDR3 nucleotides are TGCGCCAGCAGTGACAGGGACAACTATAACACCGGGGAGCTGTTTTTT.

This clone was seen just once. The V and J genes are TRBV4-2 and TRBJ1-4, with TRBD1 matching over 8 bases. There are 18 residues in the CDR3. Germline CDR1 reads LGHNA; CDR2 reads YNFKEQ. V gave up 1 base and J gave up 7 bases; unmatched junction bases: 14. The CDR3 sequence: CASSQGGAGGKGGEKLFF. CDR3 nucleotide sequence: TGTGCCAGCAGCCAAGGCGGAGCAGGGGGCAAAGGGGGTGAAAAACTGTTTTTT.

This clone turned up a few times. This chain uses TRBV9 with TRBJ2-1; the match to TRBD2 covers 13 bases. J was trimmed by 0 bases and V by 4 bases; bases with no gene match: 10. This CDR3 has 19 residues. Germline values: CDR1 SGDLS, CDR2 YYNGEE. CDR3 sequence: CASSPSGTSGTGSYNEQFF. The CDR3 bases are TGTGCCAGCAGCCCCTCCGGGACTAGCGGGACCGGCTCCTACAATGAGCAGTTCTTC. Filled out from reference TRBV9 and TRBJ2-1, the complete variable domain reads DSGVTQTPKHLITATGQRVTLRCSPRSGDLSVYWYQQSLDQGLQFLIQYYNGEERAKGNILERFSAQQFPDLHSELNLSSLELGDSALYFCASSPSGTSGTGSYNEQFFGPGTRLTVL.

This chain links TRBV6-5 with TRBJ2-1, with D perhaps TRBD2 (6 bases). The germline CDR1 and CDR2 sequences are MNHEY and SVGAGI. The CDR3 loop spans 15 amino acids. V was pared by 6 bases and J by 7 bases, with 19 bases between. DNA of the CDR3: TGTGCCAGCAGGGCTAGGGAGGCAGGTGGGAATGAGCAGTTCTTC. It encodes CASRAREAGGNEQFF.

The chain employs TRBV6-2 or TRBV6-3 and TRBJ2-7; D ambiguous. The CDR3 is 12 residues long. V shed 5 bases and J shed 3 bases, with 8 bases lying between them. Per germline, CDR1 MNHEY and CDR2 SVGEGT. The CDR3 is CASSDPGYEQYF. CDR3 sequence (DNA): TGTGCCAGCAGTGACCCGGGCTACGAGCAGTACTTC.

The gene calls are TRBV27 and TRBJ1-1; D call uncertain. CDR1 and CDR2 from the germline V gene are MNHEY and SMNVEV (reference sequence). The V end lost 3 bases, the J end lost 7 bases, and 12 bases lay between the germline ends. This CDR3 spans 13 amino acids. The CDR3 bases are TGTGCCAGCAGTTTTCGAGGGCCTCGTGAAGCTTTCTTT. Translated: CASSFRGPREAFF.